This paragraph covers one T cell receptor (beta chain) sequence. Antigen specificity is unknown. This specimen belongs to a study of graft-versus-host responses after intestinal transplantation. Study results and caveats: Recipient-marrow GvH clones were detected, some having first appeared in ileum or blood.

Trimming removed 2 bases from V and 5 bases from J, with 15 bases in between. Germline V gives CDR1 KGHSH, CDR2 LQKENI. CDR3 length: 15 amino acids. Profiled with immunoSEQ multiplex PCR; TCRdb holds only in-frame clones, not every one. This table holds around 92,000 clones, about 83% found once. This specimen was PBMCs, taken 255 days after intestinal transplant. The receptor was isolated from a human patient who received an intestinal transplant, so some T cells may come from the graft donor. The chain joins TRBV18 to TRBJ1-2; D is perhaps TRBD1 (5 bases). For the CDR3, the DNA is TGTGCCAGCTCACCAGGGCCAGGGATTGAGTATGGCTACACCTTC. Protein sequence: CASSPGPGIEYGYTF. The complete variable domain, with remaining parts taken from reference TRBV18 and TRBJ1-2, reads NAGVMQNPRHLVRRRGQEARLRCSPMKGHSHVYWYRQLPEEGLKFMVYLQKENIIDESGMPKERFSAEFPKEGPSILRIQQVVRGDSAAYFCASSPGPGIEYGYTFGSGTRLTVV.